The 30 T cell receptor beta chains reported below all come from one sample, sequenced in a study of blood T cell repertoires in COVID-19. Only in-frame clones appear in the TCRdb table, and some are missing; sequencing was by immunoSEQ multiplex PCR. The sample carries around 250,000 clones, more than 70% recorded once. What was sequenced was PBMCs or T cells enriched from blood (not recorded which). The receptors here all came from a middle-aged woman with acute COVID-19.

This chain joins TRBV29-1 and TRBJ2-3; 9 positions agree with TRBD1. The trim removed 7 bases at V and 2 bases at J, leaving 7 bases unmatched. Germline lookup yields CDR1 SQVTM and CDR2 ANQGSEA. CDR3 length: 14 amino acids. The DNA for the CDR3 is TGCAGCGCCGACCGGGACAGGGCCACAGATACGCAGTATTTT. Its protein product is CSADRDRATDTQYF.

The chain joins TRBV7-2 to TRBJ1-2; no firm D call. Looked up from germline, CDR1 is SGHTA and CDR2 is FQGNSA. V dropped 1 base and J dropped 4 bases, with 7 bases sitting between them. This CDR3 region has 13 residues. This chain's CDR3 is CASSLERFYGYTF. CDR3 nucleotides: TGTGCCAGCAGCTTAGAACGGTTCTATGGCTACACCTTC.

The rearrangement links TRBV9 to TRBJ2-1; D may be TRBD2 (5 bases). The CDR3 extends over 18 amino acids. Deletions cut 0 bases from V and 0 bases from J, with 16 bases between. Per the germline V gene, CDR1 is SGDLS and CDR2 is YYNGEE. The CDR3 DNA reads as TGTGCCAGCAGCGTAGGACCGGACCGGGCGGGCTCCTACAATGAGCAGTTCTTC. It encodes CASSVGPDRAGSYNEQFF.

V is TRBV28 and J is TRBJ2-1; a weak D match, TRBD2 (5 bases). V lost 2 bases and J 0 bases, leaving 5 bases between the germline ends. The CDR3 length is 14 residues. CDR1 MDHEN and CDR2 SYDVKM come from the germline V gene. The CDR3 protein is CASSLGSSYNEQFF. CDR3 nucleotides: TGTGCCAGCAGTTTAGGGAGCTCCTACAATGAGCAGTTCTTC.

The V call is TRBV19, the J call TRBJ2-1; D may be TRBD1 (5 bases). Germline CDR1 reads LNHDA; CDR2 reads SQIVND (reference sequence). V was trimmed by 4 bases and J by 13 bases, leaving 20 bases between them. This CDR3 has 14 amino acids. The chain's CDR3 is CASSTRQPSRGQFF. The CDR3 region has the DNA TGTGCCAGTAGTACCCGACAGCCTAGTAGGGGACAGTTCTTC.

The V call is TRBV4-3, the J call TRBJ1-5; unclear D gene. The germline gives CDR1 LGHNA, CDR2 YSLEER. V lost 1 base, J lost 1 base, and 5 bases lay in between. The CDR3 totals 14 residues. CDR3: CASSQAESNQPQHF. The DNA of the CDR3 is TGCGCCAGCAGCCAAGCCGAGAGCAATCAGCCCCAGCATTTT.

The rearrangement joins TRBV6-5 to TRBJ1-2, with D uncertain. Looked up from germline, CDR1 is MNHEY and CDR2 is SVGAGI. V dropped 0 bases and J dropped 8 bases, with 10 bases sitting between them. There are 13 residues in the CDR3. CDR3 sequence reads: CASSYSPAGGYTF. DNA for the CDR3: TGTGCCAGCAGTTACTCGCCGGCGGGCGGCTACACCTTC.

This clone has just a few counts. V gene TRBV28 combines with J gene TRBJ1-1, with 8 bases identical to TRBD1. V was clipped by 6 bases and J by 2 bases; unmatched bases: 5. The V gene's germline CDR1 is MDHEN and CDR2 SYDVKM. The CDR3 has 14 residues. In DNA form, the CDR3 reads TGTGCCAGCAGGTCTGGACAGGGAAACACTGAAGCTTTCTTT. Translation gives CASRSGQGNTEAFF. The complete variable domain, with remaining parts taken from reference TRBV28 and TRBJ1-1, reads DVKVTQSSRYLVKRTGEKVFLECVQDMDHENMFWYRQDPGLGLRLIYFSYDVKMKEKGDIPEGYSVSREKKERFSLILESASTNQTSMYLCASRSGQGNTEAFFGQGTRLTVV.

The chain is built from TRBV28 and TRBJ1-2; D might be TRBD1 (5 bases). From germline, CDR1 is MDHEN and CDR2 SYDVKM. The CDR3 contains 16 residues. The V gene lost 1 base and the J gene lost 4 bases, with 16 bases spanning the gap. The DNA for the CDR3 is TGTGCCAGCAGTTTATCATCCTGGGGGGATGGCTATGGCTACACCTTC. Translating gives CASSLSSWGDGYGYTF.

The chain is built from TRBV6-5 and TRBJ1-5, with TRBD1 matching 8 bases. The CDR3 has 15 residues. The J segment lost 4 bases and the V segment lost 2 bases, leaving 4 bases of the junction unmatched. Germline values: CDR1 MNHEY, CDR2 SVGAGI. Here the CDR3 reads CASSYARGRNQPQHF. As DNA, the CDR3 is TGTGCCAGCAGTTACGCCAGGGGGCGTAATCAGCCCCAGCATTTT.

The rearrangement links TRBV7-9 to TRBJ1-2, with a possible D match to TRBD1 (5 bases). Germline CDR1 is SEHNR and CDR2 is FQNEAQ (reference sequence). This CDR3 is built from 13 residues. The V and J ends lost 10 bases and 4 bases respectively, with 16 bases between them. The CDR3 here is CAIREEGTYGYTF. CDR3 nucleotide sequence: TGTGCCATCCGAGAGGAGGGGACCTATGGCTACACCTTC.

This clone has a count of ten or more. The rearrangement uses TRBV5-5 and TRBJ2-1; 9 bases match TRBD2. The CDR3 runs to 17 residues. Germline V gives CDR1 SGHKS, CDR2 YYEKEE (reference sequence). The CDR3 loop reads CSSKPLAGLSSYNEQFF. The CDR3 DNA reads TGTTCCTCAAAACCCCTAGCGGGATTGAGCTCCTACAATGAGCAGTTCTTC.

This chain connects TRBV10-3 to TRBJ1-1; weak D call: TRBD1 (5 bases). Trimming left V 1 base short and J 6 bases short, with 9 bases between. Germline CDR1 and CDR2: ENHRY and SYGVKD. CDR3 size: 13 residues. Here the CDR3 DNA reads TGTGCCATCAGTGAGTTTACGGGGGCTGAAGCTTTCTTT. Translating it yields CAISEFTGAEAFF.

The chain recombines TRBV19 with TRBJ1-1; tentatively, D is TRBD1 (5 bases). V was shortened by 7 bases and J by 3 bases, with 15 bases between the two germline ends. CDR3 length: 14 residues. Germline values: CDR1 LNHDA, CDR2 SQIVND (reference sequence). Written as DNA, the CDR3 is TGTGCCAGTACTCCCGACAGATTGGACACTGAAGCTTTCTTT. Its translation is CASTPDRLDTEAFF. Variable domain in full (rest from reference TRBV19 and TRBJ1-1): DGGITQSPKYLFRKEGQNVTLSCEQNLNHDAMYWYRQDPGQGLRLIYYSQIVNDFQKGDIAEGYSVSREKKESFPLTVTSAQKNPTAFYLCASTPDRLDTEAFFGQGTRLTVV.

This CDR3 is CASSQDRTASNTEAFF. Here the CDR3 DNA reads TGCGCCAGCAGCCAAGATCGAACAGCTTCGAACACTGAAGCTTTCTTT. The chain recombines TRBV4-3 with TRBJ1-1; D gene unclear. This CDR3 comprises 16 residues. Germline values: CDR1 LGHNA, CDR2 YSLEER. V was trimmed by 0 bases and J by 1 base, leaving 12 bases between them.

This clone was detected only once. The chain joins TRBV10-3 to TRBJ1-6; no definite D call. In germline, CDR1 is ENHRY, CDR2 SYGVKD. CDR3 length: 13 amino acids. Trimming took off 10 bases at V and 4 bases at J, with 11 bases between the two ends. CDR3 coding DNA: TGTGCCACCGAGGGAGGATATAATTCACCCCTCCACTTT. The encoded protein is CATEGGYNSPLHF.

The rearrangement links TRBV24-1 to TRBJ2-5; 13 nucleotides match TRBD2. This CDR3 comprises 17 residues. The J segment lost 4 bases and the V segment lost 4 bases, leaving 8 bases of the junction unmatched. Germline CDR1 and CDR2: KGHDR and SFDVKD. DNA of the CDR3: TGTGCCACCAGTGACCCTAGGACTAGCGGGAGAGGAGAGACCCAGTACTTC. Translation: CATSDPRTSGRGETQYF.

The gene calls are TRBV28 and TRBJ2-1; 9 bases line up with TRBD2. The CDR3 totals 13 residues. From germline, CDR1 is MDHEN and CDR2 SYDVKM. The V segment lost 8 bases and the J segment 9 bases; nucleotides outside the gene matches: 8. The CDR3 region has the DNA TGTGCCAGCGAGCTAGCGGGATTCGGTGAGCAGTTCTTC. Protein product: CASELAGFGEQFF.

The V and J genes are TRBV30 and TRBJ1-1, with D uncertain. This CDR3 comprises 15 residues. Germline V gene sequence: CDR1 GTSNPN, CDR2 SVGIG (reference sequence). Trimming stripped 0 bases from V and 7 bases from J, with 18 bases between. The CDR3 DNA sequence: TGTGCCTGGAGTGTACAATGGCGGGCATCTCTTGAAGCTTTCTTT. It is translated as CAWSVQWRASLEAFF.

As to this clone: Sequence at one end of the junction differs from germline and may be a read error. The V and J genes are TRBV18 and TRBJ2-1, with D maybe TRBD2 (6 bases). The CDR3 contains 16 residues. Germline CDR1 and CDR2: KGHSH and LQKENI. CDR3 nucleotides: TGTGCTAGCTCACCACCAGGCGGGAACTCCTACAATGAGCAGTTCTTC. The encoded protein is CASSPPGGNSYNEQFF.

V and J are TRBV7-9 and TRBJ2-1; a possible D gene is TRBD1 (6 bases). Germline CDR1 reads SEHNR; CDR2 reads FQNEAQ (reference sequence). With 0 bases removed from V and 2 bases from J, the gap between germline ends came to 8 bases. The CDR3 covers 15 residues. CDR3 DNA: TGTGCCAGCAGCTTAGCACAGGGTACCTACAATGAGCAGTTCTTC. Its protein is CASSLAQGTYNEQFF.

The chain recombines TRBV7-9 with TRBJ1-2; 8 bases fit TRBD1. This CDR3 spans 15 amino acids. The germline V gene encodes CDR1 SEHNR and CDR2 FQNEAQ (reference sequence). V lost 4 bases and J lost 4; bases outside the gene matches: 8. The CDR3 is CASSSGGAGIYGYTF. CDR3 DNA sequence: TGTGCCAGCAGCTCAGGGGGCGCAGGTATCTATGGCTACACCTTC.

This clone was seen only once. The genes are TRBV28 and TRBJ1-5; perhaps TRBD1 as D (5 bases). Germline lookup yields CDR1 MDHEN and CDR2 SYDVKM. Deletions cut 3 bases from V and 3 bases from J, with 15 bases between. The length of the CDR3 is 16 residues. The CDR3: CASSFSPGGTNQPQHF. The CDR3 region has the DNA TGTGCCAGCAGTTTTTCGCCCGGGGGGACCAATCAGCCCCAGCATTTT.

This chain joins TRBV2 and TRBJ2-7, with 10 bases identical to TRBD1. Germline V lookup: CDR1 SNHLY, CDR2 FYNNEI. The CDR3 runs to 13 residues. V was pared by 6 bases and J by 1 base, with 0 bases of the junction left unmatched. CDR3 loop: CASRGQGSYEQYF. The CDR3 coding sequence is TGTGCCAGCAGGGGACAGGGGTCCTACGAGCAGTACTTC.

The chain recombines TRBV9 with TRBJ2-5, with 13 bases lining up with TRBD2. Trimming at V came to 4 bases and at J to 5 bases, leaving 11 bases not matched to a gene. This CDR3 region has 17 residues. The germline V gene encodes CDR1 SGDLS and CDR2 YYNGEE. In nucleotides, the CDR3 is TGTGCCAGCAGCCCGTACGCGACTAGCGGGAGGCCGGAGACCCAGTACTTC. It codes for CASSPYATSGRPETQYF.

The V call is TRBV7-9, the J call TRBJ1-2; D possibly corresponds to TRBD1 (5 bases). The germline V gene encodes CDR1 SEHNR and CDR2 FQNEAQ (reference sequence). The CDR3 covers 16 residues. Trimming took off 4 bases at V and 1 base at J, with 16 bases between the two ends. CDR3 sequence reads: CASSSQQENFNYGYTF. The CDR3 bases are TGTGCCAGCAGCTCCCAACAGGAGAATTTTAACTATGGCTACACCTTC.

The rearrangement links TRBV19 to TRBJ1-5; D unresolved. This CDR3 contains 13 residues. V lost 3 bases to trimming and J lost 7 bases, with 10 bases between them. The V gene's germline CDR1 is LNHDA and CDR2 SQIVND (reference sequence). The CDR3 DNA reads TGTGCCAGTAGTATCCTTAATGGCCAGCCCCAGCATTTT. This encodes CASSILNGQPQHF.

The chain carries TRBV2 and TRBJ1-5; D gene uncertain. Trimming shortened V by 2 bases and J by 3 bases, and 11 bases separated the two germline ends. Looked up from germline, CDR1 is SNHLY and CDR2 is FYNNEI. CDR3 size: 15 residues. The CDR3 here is CASSEMGWNNQPQHF. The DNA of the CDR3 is TGTGCCAGCAGTGAAATGGGCTGGAACAATCAGCCCCAGCATTTT.

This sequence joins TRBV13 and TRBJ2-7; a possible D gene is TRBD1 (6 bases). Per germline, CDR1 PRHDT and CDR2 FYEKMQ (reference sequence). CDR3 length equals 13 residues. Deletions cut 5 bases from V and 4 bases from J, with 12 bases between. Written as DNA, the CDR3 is TGTGCCAGCAGCGCCGGACAGAATTACGAGCAGTACGTC. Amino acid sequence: CASSAGQNYEQYV.

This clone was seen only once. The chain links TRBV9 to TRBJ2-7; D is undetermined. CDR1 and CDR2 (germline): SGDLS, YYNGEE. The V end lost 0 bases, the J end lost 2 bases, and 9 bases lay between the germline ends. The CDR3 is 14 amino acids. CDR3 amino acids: CASSVGWQAYEQYF. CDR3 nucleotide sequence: TGTGCCAGCAGCGTAGGTTGGCAGGCCTACGAGCAGTACTTC.